A selection of T cell receptor beta chains follows, all from one sample in a study of blood T cell repertoires in COVID-19. TCRdb's table, derived via immunoSEQ multiplex PCR, lists solely in-frame clones and lacks some. Counted here are approximately 230,000 clones, over 75% occurring once; the ten biggest clones make up under 2%. The sample consisted of PBMCs or T cells enriched from blood (not recorded which). All receptors come from a man aged 35-49 years who had recovered from COVID-19. Each CDR3 is given with its conserved first and last residue. Each record gives: J gene, CDR3 length, D gene, clone size, V gene, CDR3 protein, CDR3 DNA. A D gene is named only where the DNA matches it firmly. Where a row states a size, it is once, few, many or the class of an expanded clone; other rows omit it.

TRBJ1-4,14,-,-,TRBV6-5,CATRRQASFEKLFF,TGTGCCACCCGTCGACAGGCCTCTTTTGAAAAACTGTTTTTT
TRBJ1-2,14,TRBD1,-,TRBV5-1,CASSFADRGYGYTF,TGCGCCAGCAGCTTCGCAGACAGGGGCTATGGCTACACCTTC
TRBJ1-2,16,TRBD1,-,TRBV5-6,CASSQRQGVKDYGYTF,TGTGCCAGCAGCCAGAGACAGGGGGTAAAGGACTATGGCTACACCTTC
TRBJ1-1,12,-,-,TRBV7-9,CASSLLGRGAFF,TGTGCCAGCAGCTTATTGGGGCGGGGAGCTTTCTTT
TRBJ1-6,12,-,-,TRBV2,CASNSGNSPLHF,TGTGCCAGCAACTCGGGGAATTCACCCCTCCACTTT
TRBJ1-5,15,-,-,TRBV5-1,CASSPQDSLNQPQHF,TGCGCCAGCAGCCCTCAGGACAGCTTAAATCAGCCCCAGCATTTT
TRBJ2-7,15,TRBD2,-,TRBV4-3,CASSQDASGTYEQYF,TGCGCCAGCAGCCAAGATGCTAGCGGCACCTACGAGCAGTACTTC
TRBJ2-5,14,-,-,TRBV7-9,CASSLDERKETQYF,TGTGCCAGCAGCTTAGACGAGAGAAAAGAGACCCAGTACTTC
TRBJ2-7,15,-,-,TRBV19,CASSPSTTAAYEQYF,TGTGCCAGTAGTCCCTCGACGACAGCCGCGTACGAGCAGTACTTC
TRBJ2-4,14,TRBD1,-,TRBV6-1,CASSELQGVDIQYF,TGTGCCAGCAGTGAACTCCAGGGGGTGGACATTCAGTACTTC
TRBJ2-3,15,TRBD2,-,TRBV19,CASRQAGDKADTQYF,TGTGCCAGTAGACAAGCGGGAGACAAGGCAGATACGCAGTATTTT
TRBJ1-1,17,-,-,TRBV5-4,CASSLAGRTRVNTEAFF,TGTGCCAGCAGCTTGGCCGGACGGACAAGGGTGAACACTGAAGCTTTCTTT
TRBJ2-5,12,-,-,TRBV7-9,CASRPLRETQYF,TGTGCCAGCCGACCTTTGCGGGAGACCCAGTACTTC
TRBJ1-1,13,-,-,TRBV12-3/TRBV12-4,CASSLMGGGEAFF,TGTGCCAGCAGCCTAATGGGGGGGGGCGAAGCTTTCTTT
TRBJ2-7,17,TRBD1,-,TRBV6-4,CASDTRPHRDRLTEQYF,TGTGCCAGCGATACTCGGCCGCACCGGGACAGGCTGACCGAGCAGTACTTC
TRBJ2-3,14,-,-,TRBV9,CASSVGGGGDTQYF,TGTGCCAGCAGCGTAGGTGGGGGCGGAGATACGCAGTATTTT
TRBJ2-7,15,TRBD2,-,TRBV5-1,CASSTSGASSYEQYF,TGCGCCAGCAGCACTAGCGGGGCCAGCTCCTACGAGCAGTACTTC
TRBJ2-7,15,TRBD2,-,TRBV5-1,CASSWTSGGSYEQYF,TGCGCCAGCAGCTGGACTTCGGGGGGTTCCTACGAGCAGTACTTC
TRBJ2-7,14,-,-,TRBV6-5,CASSYVLSAYEQYF,TGTGCCAGCAGTTACGTTCTCTCAGCCTACGAGCAGTACTTC
TRBJ2-1,13,-,-,TRBV5-4,CASSLVAGNEQFF,TGTGCCAGCAGCTTGGTTGCGGGGAATGAGCAGTTCTTC
TRBJ1-3,16,-,-,TRBV7-8,CASSLRLLSSGNTIYF,TGTGCCAGCAGTCTGAGACTGTTAAGCTCTGGAAACACCATATATTTT
TRBJ2-3,15,TRBD2,-,TRBV6-6,CASSHGLAGTDTQYF,TGTGCCAGCAGCCATGGACTAGCGGGAACAGATACGCAGTATTTT
TRBJ1-2,13,TRBD1,-,TRBV5-5,CASRPQGSYGYTF,TGTGCCAGCAGGCCACAGGGGAGCTATGGCTACACCTTC
TRBJ2-7,15,TRBD1,-,TRBV28,CASTGTGGLSYEQYF,TGTGCCAGCACCGGGACAGGGGGCTTATCCTACGAGCAGTACTTC
TRBJ1-2,14,TRBD1,-,TRBV5-1,CASNQQGANYGYTF,TGCGCCAGCAACCAACAGGGGGCTAACTATGGCTACACCTTC
TRBJ1-3,16,-,-,TRBV28,CASLWRTGDSGNTIYF,TGTGCCAGCCTGTGGAGGACGGGCGACTCTGGAAACACCATATATTTT
TRBJ2-1,15,TRBD2,-,TRBV7-9,CASSPLAGGWNEQFF,TGTGCCAGCAGCCCACTAGCGGGAGGTTGGAATGAGCAGTTCTTC
TRBJ1-5,16,TRBD1,-,TRBV23-1,CATLRYRGIMYQPQHF,TGCGCCACCTTGCGGTACAGGGGGATAATGTATCAGCCCCAGCATTTT
TRBJ1-2,13,TRBD1,few,TRBV7-9,CASSRGQNYGYTF,TGTGCCAGCAGCCGGGGACAGAACTATGGCTACACCTTC
TRBJ1-1,14,-,-,TRBV9,CASSVRDTNTEAFF,TGTGCCAGCAGCGTCCGGGACACAAACACTGAAGCTTTCTTT
TRBJ1-5,14,-,-,TRBV6-2/TRBV6-3,CASSQDRRNQPQHF,TGTGCCAGCAGTCAGGACAGACGCAATCAGCCCCAGCATTTT
TRBJ2-3,14,-,-,TRBV14,CASRSAVSTDTQYF,TGTGCCAGCAGGTCAGCGGTGAGCACAGATACGCAGTATTTT
TRBJ2-5,16,-,-,TRBV24-1,CATSDRGTLIQETQYF,TGTGCCACCAGTGATAGGGGCACCTTGATCCAAGAGACCCAGTACTTC
TRBJ2-7,17,-,many,TRBV14,CASSQDLSPGYPYEQYF,TGTGCCAGCAGCCAAGATCTATCGCCAGGGTACCCCTACGAGCAGTACTTC
TRBJ1-1,14,TRBD1,-,TRBV7-2,CASSWTGYATEAFF,TGTGCCAGCAGCTGGACAGGGTACGCGACTGAAGCTTTCTTT
TRBJ1-2,14,-,-,TRBV6-5,CAIPGNRVYYGYTF,TGTGCCATCCCCGGCAACAGGGTCTACTATGGCTACACCTTC
TRBJ2-3,13,-,-,TRBV28,CASRWGRTDTQYF,TGTGCCAGCAGGTGGGGGCGCACAGATACGCAGTATTTT
TRBJ1-1,16,-,-,TRBV28,CASSYPQGIRNTEAFF,TGTGCCAGCAGTTATCCACAGGGTATCCGAAACACTGAAGCTTTCTTT
TRBJ2-1,16,TRBD2,-,TRBV5-1,CASSLVQTSGPNEQFF,TGCGCCAGCAGCTTGGTTCAGACTAGCGGGCCGAATGAGCAGTTCTTC
TRBJ1-3,14,-,-,TRBV7-2,CASSSDHSGNTIYF,TGTGCCAGCAGCTCAGATCACTCTGGAAACACCATATATTTT
TRBJ1-5,16,-,-,TRBV5-8,CASSLDRAYSNQPQHF,TGTGCCAGCAGCTTGGACAGGGCGTATAGCAATCAGCCCCAGCATTTT
TRBJ2-1,14,-,-,TRBV6-5,CAAQWRGGDNEQFF,TGTGCCGCACAGTGGAGGGGGGGGGACAATGAGCAGTTCTTC
TRBJ1-2,15,-,-,TRBV5-1,CASSLVAGSNYGYTF,TGCGCCAGCAGCTTGGTGGCAGGGTCTAACTATGGCTACACCTTC
TRBJ1-2,14,-,-,TRBV27,CASTPGIGNYGYTF,TGTGCCAGCACCCCAGGGATTGGGAACTATGGCTACACCTTC
TRBJ2-5,15,TRBD1,-,TRBV9,CASSVGQGIQETQYF,TGTGCCAGCAGCGTAGGACAGGGGATACAAGAGACCCAGTACTTC
TRBJ2-3,17,-,-,TRBV5-5,CASSLEGLPPYTDTQYF,TGTGCCAGCAGCTTAGAAGGACTACCGCCTTACACAGATACGCAGTATTTT
TRBJ2-7,14,TRBD1,-,TRBV9,CASRKGTDSYEQYF,TGTGCCAGCAGGAAGGGGACAGACTCCTACGAGCAGTACTTC
TRBJ2-2,12,TRBD1,once,TRBV12-5,CATRGRGGELFF,TGTGCTACCAGGGGGCGAGGCGGGGAGCTGTTTTTT
TRBJ1-2,13,-,once,TRBV12-3/TRBV12-4,CASSFFPGEGYTF,TGTGCCAGCAGTTTTTTCCCTGGGGAGGGCTACACCTTC
TRBJ1-1,13,-,once,TRBV18,CASSPFRGAEAFF,TGTGCCAGCTCACCTTTCAGGGGAGCCGAAGCTTTCTTT
TRBJ1-4,14,-,-,TRBV7-2,CASSSLGAFEKLFF,TGTGCCAGCAGCTCCCTAGGGGCTTTTGAAAAACTGTTTTTT
TRBJ1-4,15,TRBD1,-,TRBV19,CASSNGGRGREKLFF,TGTGCCAGTAGTAATGGCGGCAGGGGGCGTGAAAAACTGTTTTTT
TRBJ1-5,15,-,-,TRBV18,CASSTSISGNQPQHF,TGTGCCAGCTCAACTTCTATAAGCGGCAATCAGCCCCAGCATTTT